Following are 22 T cell receptor beta chains from one sample sequenced in a study of cytomegalovirus exposure and HLA in healthy donors. PCR was performed using 60 Vbeta and 13 Jbeta primers. Assay used: immunoSEQ multiplex PCR; TCRdb lists only in-frame clones, some missing. Its clone listing holds more than 130,000 clones. The sample consisted of PBMCs. The receptor set was obtained from a man aged 40-50 years in good health and CMV-seronegative.

This chain links TRBV19 with TRBJ2-1, with 10 bases identical to TRBD2. The germline V gene encodes CDR1 LNHDA and CDR2 SQIVND (reference sequence). This CDR3 is built from 17 residues. V lost 7 bases and J lost 7; bases outside the gene matches: 16. CDR3 residues: CASTPPAGGPNANEQFF. CDR3 nucleotide sequence: TGTGCCAGTACTCCACCAGCGGGGGGGCCTAACGCGAATGAGCAGTTCTTC.

The chain employs TRBV27 and TRBJ2-1, with 11 bases identical to TRBD2. This CDR3 spans 16 amino acids. The germline gives CDR1 MNHEY, CDR2 SMNVEV (reference sequence). Trimming took 6 bases from V and 7 from J; bases not matched to a gene: 11. The CDR3 nucleotides are TGTGCCAGCAGCATGGTTAGCGGGGGGGTGGGGAATGAGCAGTTCTTC. Its translation: CASSMVSGGVGNEQFF.

V and J are TRBV15 and TRBJ1-5; maybe TRBD1 (5 bases). This CDR3 spans 15 amino acids. CDR1 and CDR2 from the germline V gene are LNHNV and YYDKDF (reference sequence). Trimming took 0 bases from V and 5 from J, leaving 11 bases between them. The CDR3 region has the DNA TGTGCCACCAGCAGAGAAGGGGCACGGGATCAGCCCCAGCATTTT. Encoded protein: CATSREGARDQPQHF.

This rearrangement joins TRBV6-6 to TRBJ2-2; a weak D match, TRBD2 (6 bases). V was clipped by 7 bases and J by 1 base, with 13 bases between them. Germline values: CDR1 MNHNY, CDR2 SVGAGI (reference sequence). This CDR3 spans 15 amino acids. In DNA form, the CDR3 reads TGTGCCAGCAACACCGCCGGGGGGAACACCGGGGAGCTGTTTTTT. It yields the protein CASNTAGGNTGELFF.

The V and J genes are TRBV7-9 and TRBJ2-7; 14 bases match TRBD2. V lost 3 bases and J lost 0; bases outside the gene matches: 10. CDR1 is SEHNR and CDR2 is FQNEAQ in the germline V gene (reference sequence). The CDR3 length is 19 residues. Written as DNA, the CDR3 is TGTGCCAGCAGCTTGACGCCGGGACTAGCGGGGGTCAACTCCTACGAGCAGTACTTC. This gives the protein CASSLTPGLAGVNSYEQYF. Complete variable domain (other parts from reference TRBV7-9 and TRBJ2-7): DTGVSQNPRHKITKRGQNVTFRCDPISEHNRLYWYRQTLGQGPEFLTYFQNEAQLEKSRLLSDRFSAERPKGSFSTLEIQRTEQGDSAMYLCASSLTPGLAGVNSYEQYFGPGTRLTVT.

V and J are TRBV28 and TRBJ2-5; 10 bases are shared with TRBD1. CDR1 is MDHEN, CDR2 SYDVKM, per germline. This CDR3 is 14 amino acids long. J gave up 2 bases and V 6 bases, and 3 bases lay outside the gene matches. For the CDR3, the DNA is TGTGCCAGCAGAGACAGGGGGCTGCAAGAGACCCAGTACTTC. Encoded protein: CASRDRGLQETQYF.

The chain joins TRBV10-3 to TRBJ1-1; D uncertain. Germline CDR1 ENHRY, CDR2 SYGVKD. There are 12 residues in the CDR3. With 3 bases removed from V and 1 base from J, the gap between germline ends came to 3 bases. The CDR3 here is CAISDRNTEAFF. CDR3 sequence (DNA): TGTGCCATCAGTGACAGGAACACTGAAGCTTTCTTT.

CDR3 in DNA: TGCAGCGTTGAAATGCGTAATGAGCAGTTCTTC. Its protein is CSVEMRNEQFF. The rearrangement uses TRBV29-1 and TRBJ2-1; D unclear. CDR3 length: 11 residues. Germline assignment: CDR1 SQVTM and CDR2 ANQGSEA. Trimming cost V 2 bases and J 7 bases, with 6 bases left between them.

In nucleotides, the CDR3 is TGTGCCAGCAGCTCGTCGGGACAGAAGAATTCACCCCTCCACTTT. This sequence encodes CASSSSGQKNSPLHF. The V and J genes are TRBV7-3 and TRBJ1-6; 7 bases agree with TRBD1. Germline CDR1 is SGHTA and CDR2 is FQGTGA. V dropped 4 bases and J dropped 7; count of bases not matched to a gene: 7. The CDR3 is 15 amino acids.

CDR3 nucleotides: TGCGCCAGCAGCTTGACGGGGAGAGCAGATACGCAGTATTTT. This translates into CASSLTGRADTQYF. This chain uses TRBV5-1 with TRBJ2-3; D may be TRBD2 (5 bases). The V gene lost 1 base and the J gene lost 4 bases, with 10 bases spanning the gap. Per germline, CDR1 SGHRS and CDR2 YFSETQ. CDR3 size: 14 residues.

The chain uses TRBV7-6 and TRBJ2-5; TRBD1 matches 9 bases. There are 15 residues in the CDR3. Germline V gene sequence: CDR1 SGHVS, CDR2 FNYEAQ. V gave up 5 bases and J gave up 5 bases; unmatched junction bases: 9. CDR3 sequence reads: CASSPTDRGWETQYF. Written as DNA, the CDR3 is TGTGCCAGCAGCCCAACGGACAGGGGATGGGAGACCCAGTACTTC.

The chain uses TRBV7-6 and TRBJ2-2; 7 bases align to TRBD1. The CDR3 contains 13 residues. Germline assignment: CDR1 SGHVS and CDR2 FNYEAQ. V shed 5 bases, J shed 7 bases, and the junction held 4 bases outside the gene matches. The CDR3 is CASSLRQGGELFF. The CDR3 DNA sequence: TGTGCCAGCAGCCTTCGACAGGGCGGGGAGCTGTTTTTT.

The chain is built from TRBV7-2 and TRBJ2-5; 8 bases match TRBD2. CDR3 length: 14 residues. Germline V lookup: CDR1 SGHTA, CDR2 FQGNSA. The ends lost 6 bases at V and 7 bases at J; junction bases unmatched: 10. CDR3 nucleotides: TGTGCCAGCAGGCCTACTAGCGGCTCGGTGACCCAGTACTTC. Translated: CASRPTSGSVTQYF.

The rearrangement links TRBV4-2 to TRBJ2-7; D is ambiguous. Trimming took 3 bases from V and 0 from J, leaving 9 bases between them. Per the germline V gene, CDR1 is LGHNA and CDR2 is YNFKEQ. CDR3 length: 14 amino acids. DNA for the CDR3: TGTGCCAGCAGCCAGGCGTCGGGCTCCTACGAGCAGTACTTC. This codes for CASSQASGSYEQYF.

This sequence joins TRBV19 and TRBJ1-1, with a weak D call TRBD1 (6 bases). Looked up from germline, CDR1 is LNHDA and CDR2 is SQIVND (reference sequence). V dropped 3 bases and J dropped 5 bases, with 13 bases sitting between them. This CDR3 spans 14 amino acids. CDR3 nucleotides: TGTGCCAGTAGTATGTATAACAGGGAGACTGAAGCTTTCTTT. Translated, it gives CASSMYNRETEAFF.

The V call is TRBV7-2, the J call TRBJ1-1, with 7 bases that match TRBD1. The CDR3 extends over 15 amino acids. The ends lost 5 bases at V and 5 bases at J; junction bases unmatched: 11. CDR1 SGHTA and CDR2 FQGNSA come from the germline V gene. The CDR3 nucleotides read TGTGCCAGCAGCCGCAGGACAGGCGCGGATACTGAAGCTTTCTTT. This gives the protein CASSRRTGADTEAFF.

This chain joins TRBV6-1 and TRBJ2-5; 10 bases are shared with TRBD1. With the DNA end fitting TRBJ2-7 better, the J assignment may be wrong. CDR1 and CDR2 (germline): MNHNS, SASEGT. The CDR3 covers 14 residues. This chain's CDR3 is CASRTGGRTYEQYF. The CDR3 nucleotides read TGTGCCAGCAGGACAGGGGGCAGGACCTACGAGCAGTACTTC.

The CDR3, as DNA: TGTGCCAGCAGCAGGACAGCCGCCTACGAGCAGTACTTC. This gives the protein CASSRTAAYEQYF. The chain combines TRBV6-5 with TRBJ2-7, with a possible D match to TRBD1 (6 bases). Germline lookup yields CDR1 MNHEY and CDR2 SVGAGI. V was shortened by 6 bases and J by 2 bases, with 11 bases between the two germline ends. The CDR3 covers 13 residues.

The chain recombines TRBV28 with TRBJ2-7; the match to TRBD1 covers 7 bases. CDR3 length: 15 residues. Trimming removed 6 bases from V and 6 bases from J; junction bases left unmatched: 14. CDR1 and CDR2 from the germline V gene are MDHEN and SYDVKM. The CDR3 nucleotides are TGTGCCAGCAGCCCAATCGACAGGGATATAGGCGAGCAGTACTTC. Protein: CASSPIDRDIGEQYF.

This rearrangement joins TRBV15 to TRBJ1-2; D is ambiguous. Germline V gene sequence: CDR1 LNHNV, CDR2 YYDKDF (reference sequence). The V end was cut by 0 bases, the J end by 4 bases, with 12 bases between. This CDR3 is 15 amino acids long. The CDR3 reads CATSRDIEGFYGYTF. The CDR3 region has the DNA TGTGCCACCAGCAGAGATATCGAGGGTTTCTATGGCTACACCTTC.

The chain joins TRBV6-1 to TRBJ2-5; 7 positions match TRBD1. The closer fit of TRBJ2-7 to the DNA end suggests the J call may be wrong. CDR1 and CDR2 from the germline V gene are MNHNS and SASEGT. This CDR3 has 16 residues. CDR3 DNA: TGTGCCAGCAGTGCACTACAGGGGCAGAGCTCCTACGAGCAGTACTTC. Protein sequence: CASSALQGQSSYEQYF.

The V gene is TRBV6-5, the J gene TRBJ2-7, with 7 bases matching TRBD2. Germline lookup yields CDR1 MNHEY and CDR2 SVGAGI. Trimming removed 7 bases from V and 1 base from J; junction bases left unmatched: 7. The CDR3 is 14 amino acids. This chain's CDR3 is CASMDAGVSYEQYF. The CDR3 DNA is TGTGCCAGCATGGACGCGGGGGTTTCCTACGAGCAGTACTTC.